Listed here are 4 T cell receptor beta chains from one sample, sequenced in a study of control samples from healthy donors and cancer patients. Only in-frame clones appear in the TCRdb table, and some are missing; sequencing was by immunoSEQ multiplex PCR. The data hold about 160,000 clones, with approximately 94% observed a single time. Specimen: PBMCs. These TCRs come from a man aged 55 to 69 with colorectal cancer.

The chain couples TRBV3-1 (or the pseudogene TRBV3-2) to TRBJ2-5, with TRBD2 matching 9 bases. V shed 1 base, J shed 7 bases, and the junction held 10 bases outside the gene matches. The CDR3 spans 16 residues. Germline CDR1 is LGHDT and CDR2 is YNNKEL (reference sequence). CDR3 loop: CASSQVAAGGSVTQYF. The CDR3 nucleotides read TGTGCCAGCAGCCAAGTAGCAGCGGGGGGAAGTGTGACCCAGTACTTC.

The rearrangement links TRBV7-2 to TRBJ2-1, with 12 bases lining up with TRBD2. Germline V gene sequence: CDR1 SGHTA, CDR2 FQGNSA. The CDR3 covers 16 residues. V was clipped by 5 bases and J by 9 bases; unmatched bases: 11. The CDR3 region is CASSPRASGGAGEQFF. The CDR3 nucleotides are TGTGCCAGCAGCCCCCGGGCTAGCGGGGGGGCCGGTGAGCAGTTCTTC.

This chain uses TRBV5-5 with TRBJ2-7; D is perhaps TRBD1 (6 bases). The CDR3 covers 17 residues. Between the trimmed V and J ends, which lost 0 bases and 0 bases, there was a span of 16 bases. Germline CDR1 reads SGHKS; CDR2 reads YYEKEE (reference sequence). The CDR3 DNA reads TGTGCCAGCAGCTTGGGCAGGGGCCCGATCAACTCCTACGAGCAGTACTTC. This encodes CASSLGRGPINSYEQYF. The full variable domain, completed using reference TRBV5-5 and TRBJ2-7, is DAGVTQSPTHLIKTRGQQVTLRCSPISGHKSVSWYQQVLGQGPQFIFQYYEKEERGRGNFPDRFSARQFPNYSSELNVNALLLGDSALYLCASSLGRGPINSYEQYFGPGTRLTVT.

J is TRBJ1-1 and V is TRBV3-1 (or the pseudogene TRBV3-2); 9 positions match TRBD1. The J segment lost 2 bases and the V segment lost 4 bases, leaving 5 bases of the junction unmatched. The V gene's germline CDR1 is LGHDT and CDR2 YNNKEL (reference sequence). There are 15 residues in the CDR3. The CDR3, as DNA: TGTGCCAGCAGCCGGGGGACAGGGAAAAACACTGAAGCTTTCTTT. Translating gives CASSRGTGKNTEAFF.